What follows describes a single T cell receptor (beta chain). The data belong to a study of blood T cell repertoires in COVID-19. This CDR3 is 17 amino acids long. The V segment lost 4 bases and the J segment 1 base; nucleotides outside the gene matches: 6. Germline CDR1 reads KGHDR; CDR2 reads SFDVKD. Data came from immunoSEQ multiplex PCR; TCRdb stores just in-frame clones and leaves some out. The sample has fewer than 30,000 clones, more than 80% seen once. The sequenced sample consisted of peripheral blood. The chain links TRBV24-1 to TRBJ2-5, with 12 bases lining up with TRBD2. This receptor was taken from a man aged 60 to 75 with acute or convalescent COVID-19. CDR3 DNA: TGTGCCACCAGTGACCAGGGACTAGCGGGTCCCCAAGAGACCCAGTACTTC. Residues: CATSDQGLAGPQETQYF.